What follows describes a single T cell receptor beta chain. What it binds is unknown. A J-beta primer mix and a sample-barcoded 5' primer were used in a second PCR of about 7 to 12 cycles. Per-sample output comprised a minimum of 2.5 million paired-end reads containing CDR3. MiXCR, applied by TCRdb to the 5' RACE reads, yields one record per CDR3 protein. The sample contains 1,500,000 or so distinct CDR3 sequences, 35% to 45% of which appear only once. Donors gave about 10 milliliters of peripheral blood apiece. The data originate from a study of blood T cells in healthy people across ages. At the level of the study: There was about one barcoded beta molecule captured by template switching per two T cells.

Study-level points and caveats: The recorded TCR beta diversity per million T cells decreased in a roughly linear manner with age.

Germline CDR1 is SGHKS and CDR2 is YYEKEE (reference sequence). Between the trimmed V and J ends, which lost 4 bases and 2 bases, there was a span of 10 bases. This CDR3 is built from 13 residues. This chain joins TRBV5-5 and TRBJ2-7; D gene uncertain. The receptor was isolated from a woman aged 18 to 35 in good health. Sequencing was done on a sample of blood. The CDR3 DNA reads as TGTGCCAGCAGCGAAATCCAGGCCTACGAGCAGTACTTC. It yields the protein CASSEIQAYEQYF.